This T cell receptor (beta chain) was sequenced in a study of cytomegalovirus exposure and HLA in healthy donors (dated by TCRdb to 2016 to 2017). Study-level background: An earlier analysis of roughly 610 of the donors reported 250 to 350 Gb of sequence data and 90 million to 120 million unique TCR beta sequences obtained from around 170 million T cells. Approximately 330 gigabases of sequencing data and roughly 80 million unique TCR sequences made up an early release that covered approximately 650 HLA-typed donors. The genetic ancestry cluster associated with self-reported Caucasian donors included 81% of the roughly 410 genotyped donors. The study aimed to test whether cataloging public T cell receptors could reveal signatures of past pathogen exposure. The T cell repertoires of 666 subjects were profiled by immunosequencing and related to cytomegalovirus serostatus. A separate validation cohort of over 95 different subjects was used in addition to the roughly 720-subject first cohort. To predict cytomegalovirus infection status, the study combined high-throughput TCR immunosequencing, statistical association of individual TCRs with disease status, and machine learning. In a later analysis, previously published TCR beta repertoires from fewer than 750 donors were re-analyzed and high-resolution HLA genotyping was added so that TCR occurrence patterns could be studied. In the later analysis, no new phenotypic data were used to find candidate immune exposures; instead, reliance was placed on TCR beta sequences and their occurrence across donors. In an earlier analysis of around 540 of the donors, high-throughput TCR beta sequencing was used to judge whether each TCR beta V gene segment behaved as functional or pseudogenic. Donor age, sex, ethnicity and CMV serostatus were compiled together with the repertoire data. A later genetic analysis used genome-wide SNP genotypes for about 65% of the 666 donors, treating that subset as a discovery cohort. Every discovery cohort repertoire had been produced on one sequencing platform. Class I and class II HLA loci were covered by the typing at four-digit resolution. The number of donors typed differed by locus, with about 629-640 for A, B, C, DRB1 and DQB1, over 500 for DQA1, under 610 for DPA1, and approximately 470 for DPB1. Four or five DR-DQ haplotypes were handled as single units for association and clustering because linkage in the cohort was strong. On average, roughly 200,000 unique TCR beta nucleotide sequences were sequenced per donor among 398 genotyped donors of the cohort, with 15% to 20% of those sequences being non-productive. Results the study describes overall, beyond this receptor: Roughly uniform sequencing depth across donors was assumed in presence/absence analyses, although this assumption may not hold. At a false discovery rate of 0.05, a later analysis linked 16,951 TCR beta sequences to specific HLA alleles. Most TCR sequences were observed very rarely across donors, whereas some public TCRs were present in many individuals. This cohort had only TCR beta chains sequenced, and the lack of alpha or paired-chain data limited which features could be detected. According to the authors, the approach could potentially be generalized to other disease states and immunological phenotypes. A few of the identified cytomegalovirus-associated TCR beta chains were confirmed in vitro to be specific for cytomegalovirus antigens. In an earlier analysis of fewer than 750 of the donors, most TCR beta V segments were observed in productive rearrangements about 87% or about 30% of the time, broadly matching IMGT annotations. A later analysis found that TCR association rates varied across HLA loci, with DRB1 alleles showing the most associated TCRs and HLA-C alleles the fewest. In both the original and validation cohorts, the classifier was reported to diagnose cytomegalovirus status with high specificity and sensitivity. For the cohort, immune exposure information was limited to CMV serostatus. The sequencing pipeline was judged likely to have produced a cluster of highly shared sequence variants as a technical artifact. A later analysis found that most CMV-associated TCR beta chains appeared HLA-restricted, with HLA associations seemingly driven largely by CMV exposure. In a later analysis, HLA-associated TCR beta chains were found to be more clonally expanded and to have lower generation probabilities than equally common non-associated chains. The study listed approximately 150 TCR beta chains as associated with cytomegalovirus. When HLA alleles, especially DR and DQ, strongly co-occurred, attributing TCR associations to individual alleles was difficult. Because HLA typing was missing for some donors at each locus, association tests included only the typed subset. V-gene and J-gene trimming of TCR beta chains was associated with a missense DCLRE1C variant in a later genetic analysis, and the association was replicated in an independent cohort. The earlier analysis of a few hundred of the donors excluded some 16 rarely observed V segments, including chromosome 9 orphons, because counts were too low. In a later analysis, several top co-occurrence clusters were reported to appear linked to parvovirus B19, influenza, CMV and Epstein-Barr virus. A later genetic analysis reported fewer N-insertions in productive TCRs among donors in an Asian-associated ancestry cluster than the roughly 640-donor mean. A further reported finding was that TCR beta sequences accurately predicted the HLA-A and HLA-B alleles for most subjects in the first cohort. Correlated functional status among segregating V segments might be attributable to linkage disequilibrium, but an unknown experimental factor could not be ruled out.

This clone was counted a single time. Its antigen target is currently unknown. No base quality information exists; no much larger clone differs at one position. The cohort was made up of 666 healthy bone marrow donors. Cohort members were all nominally healthy when sampled, although unrecorded immune exposures were likely present. The donor tested CMV seropositive and was one of the 289 seropositive cohort members. A peripheral blood sample was provided by each donor, and peripheral blood mononuclear cells were used for TCR beta sequencing. The Qiagen DNeasy Blood Extraction Kit was used to extract genomic DNA from the blood cell samples. Libraries were prepared through the immunoSEQ multiplex PCR assay. For the multiplex PCR, a mixture combining 60 forward primers for TCR Vbeta segments and 13 reverse primers for TCR Jbeta segments was used. A multiplex PCR assay on genomic DNA amplified the CDR3 region of rearranged TCR beta genes. On the Illumina HiSeq System, the amplified TCR beta libraries were sequenced as 87-base-pair reads. On the authors' methods: A later analysis tallied tens of millions of unique TCR beta chains across the 666 repertoires, and some 12 million of those chains were shared by two or more donors. To remove PCR and sequencing errors, raw reads were error-corrected and collapsed into unique sequences using a nearest-neighbor algorithm that merged closely related sequences. Alignment of CDR3 sequences to IMGT reference sequences was used to assign V, D and J gene segments. For a sequence to be retained, a match of at least six nucleotides to both a V gene segment and a J gene segment was required. A rearrangement was called productive if the CDR3 had no stop codons and remained in frame with V and J, and every other rearrangement was called non-productive. Following IMGT convention, CDR3 was defined as the stretch from the second conserved V-encoded cysteine to the conserved J-encoded phenylalanine. Sequences without an unambiguous match to a single V gene segment were excluded from the earlier analysis of about 600 of the donors. In an earlier analysis of a few hundred of the donors, V segments were called functional above 56.7% productive rearrangements and were called segregating when the between-donor standard deviation exceeded 5%. To diagnose cytomegalovirus status from the catalog of TCR beta chain sequences, a statistical classification framework was built. A later analysis assigned V and J genes by comparing TCR nucleotide sequences with IMGT/GENE-DB human TR gene sequences. Using the TCRdist pipeline, a later analysis assigned CDR3 sequences along with most-parsimonious VDJ recombination scenarios. In a later analysis, every TCR beta chain was defined by the combination of its CDR3 amino acid sequence and its V-gene family, and reads without a unique V-gene family were dropped. A later analysis removed several hundred highly shared, low-generation-probability nucleotide sequences to deal with suspected cross-contamination and a sequencing artifact. In a later analysis, a clonal expansion index was calculated for each public chain from normalized within-repertoire ranks of inferred template counts. Generation probabilities in a later analysis came from a VDJ recombination model fitted to out-of-frame rearrangements, and those results were checked against IGoR. A later analysis scored TCR-TCR, TCR-HLA and TCR-CMV co-occurrence with hypergeometric tests, applying a repertoire-size bias correction to TCR pairs. A later analysis estimated false discovery rates by permuting HLA or CMV assignments 20 times. In a later analysis, co-occurring TCRs were grouped with DBSCAN, and TCRdist sequence similarity was added when clustering was performed within HLA-allele-positive subsets. Co-occurrence clustering excluded repertoires with fewer than 30,000 or more than 120,000 public chains, plus five with anomalous nucleotide sharing. Not all clones reach the TCRdb copy of this immuneACCESS table, which keeps in-frame sequences only. Checked studies attribute under half of the gap to unresolved V genes and leave the rest unexplained. Clone size and the V and J calls come from that table; the DNA yielded D and trimming. The sample table contains approximately 190,000 clones; only one count was recorded for roughly 80% of them. Clones ranked in the top ten supply 2% to 3% of the sample.

This receptor was obtained from a woman aged 45-65 years in good health and CMV-seropositive. Sequencing used PBMCs.

At the DNA level, the sequence is TGTGCCAGCAGCTGGAACCTGGTACACGACACCAAAGAGACCCAGTACTTC. Its product reads: CASSWNLVHDTKETQYF. The V gene is TRBV7-2 and the J gene is TRBJ2-5; the D gene remains uncertain. From a lookup of the germline V gene, CDR1 and CDR2 are SGHTA and FQGNSA. Inclusive of the bounding cysteine and phenylalanine, the CDR3 is 17 residues long. Here the CDR3 DNA is all that survives: 51 bases in frame from base 1. Between the V and J ends, shortened by 4 bases and 3 bases respectively, the junction contains 21 bases.